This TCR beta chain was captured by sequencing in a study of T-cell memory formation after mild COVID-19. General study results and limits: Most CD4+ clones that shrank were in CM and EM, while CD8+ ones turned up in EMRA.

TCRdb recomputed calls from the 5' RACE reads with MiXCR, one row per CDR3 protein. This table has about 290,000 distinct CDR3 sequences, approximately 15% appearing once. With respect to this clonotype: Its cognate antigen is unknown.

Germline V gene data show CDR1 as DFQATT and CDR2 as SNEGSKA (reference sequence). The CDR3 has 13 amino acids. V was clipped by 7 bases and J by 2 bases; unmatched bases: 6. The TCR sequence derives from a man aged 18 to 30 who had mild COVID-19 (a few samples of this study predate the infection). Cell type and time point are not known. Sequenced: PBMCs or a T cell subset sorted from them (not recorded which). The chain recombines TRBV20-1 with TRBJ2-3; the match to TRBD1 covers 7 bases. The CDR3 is CSDRGRNTDTQYF. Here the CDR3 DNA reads TGCAGTGATAGGGGGCGGAACACAGATACGCAGTATTTT.